This T cell receptor beta chain was recorded in a study of OX40 agonist ivuxolimab in advanced cancers. Concerning the study at large: The costimulatory receptor OX40 (CD134) was targeted by ivuxolimab, a fully human IgG2 agonistic monoclonal antibody. In the dose-escalation cohort, 65% to 85% of patients were male, and the mean age was 60 years with a range of about 20 to 79. Partial responses occurred in three dose-escalation patients: two with cutaneous melanoma and one with hepatocellular carcinoma. The paper describes the monotherapy dose-escalation part (N = 52 patients) of the phase I trial of ivuxolimab. Intravenous ivuxolimab was administered to patients every 2 weeks at six dose levels: 0.01, 0.1, 0.3, 1.5, 3 and 10 mg/kg. Prior anti-PD-1, anti-PD-L1 or anti-CTLA-4 therapy was permitted, and approximately 40% of dose-escalation patients had received checkpoint inhibitors. Peripheral TCRbeta sequencing was intended to test whether TCR sequence diversity was altered and clonal T-cell expansion was caused by ivuxolimab. Among the approximately 50 dose-escalation patients, around 20 had hepatocellular carcinoma, 15 melanoma, 9 renal cell carcinoma and 9 head and neck cancer.

With respect to this clone: The specificity of this receptor is unknown. No much larger clone is present one base from it, and per-base qualities are unavailable.

V trim: 4 bases; J trim: 7 bases; unmatched bases: 5. Inclusive of the bounding cysteine and phenylalanine, the CDR3 is 15 residues long. The DNA shown is the 45-base CDR3, in frame from base 1. The germline V gene yields SGDLS for CDR1 and YYNGEE for CDR2. What the authors observed across the whole study: At doses of 0.1 to 3.0 mg/kg, clonal expansion of both CD4+ and CD8+ T cells in blood was seen between baseline and week 6. The antigen specificity of the clonally expanded peripheral T cells was not determined. In partial responders in the 0.1-3.0 mg/kg groups, normalized peripheral clonal expansion was found to be among the lowest, especially among CD8+ T cells. After ivuxolimab, expanded clones were on average more numerous among CD8+ T cells than among CD4+ T cells. Low levels of normalized T-cell clonal expansion were also seen in some patients who did not respond.

For sequencing of the TCRbeta CDR3 region, genomic DNA was extracted from the sorted cells. TCRbeta CDR3 regions were sequenced using the immunoSEQ Assay. TCRdb carries this immuneACCESS record with in-frame sequences only. Its versions omit some clonotypes, under half of them owing to an unresolved V gene in the studies checked, with the rest unexplained. The sample includes roughly 50,000 clones, with approximately 80% observed a single time. The ten largest account for 12% of the sample. Patients with autoimmune disease history or receiving systemic immunosuppression were excluded from the trial. Peripheral blood for TCR sequencing was drawn from every dose cohort at baseline, at cycle 4 day 1 and at cycle 7 day 1. The samples were drawn from a first-in-human, open-label, multicenter phase I dose-escalation trial of ivuxolimab. Adults with locally advanced or metastatic head and neck squamous cell, hepatocellular, melanoma or renal cell carcinoma were enrolled in the trial. Before TCR sequencing, CD4+ and CD8+ T cells were separately sorted from peripheral blood.

In this chain, TRBV9 is recombined with TRBJ2-1, and TRBD2 aligns with 13 junction nucleotides. Source: CD4+ or CD8+ T cells sorted from blood, taken in a trial of the OX40 agonist ivuxolimab. This TCR derives from an adult with an advanced solid tumor such as melanoma, head and neck, liver or kidney cancer. CDR3 sequence: CASSLRLAGGNEQFF. The DNA sequence is as follows: TGTGCCAGCAGCCTTCGACTAGCGGGAGGAAATGAGCAGTTCTTC.